The clone carrying this T cell receptor (beta chain) was observed many times. No antigen is known for it. RNA transcripts yielded amplified TCR beta CDR3 regions. Primed by the HTBI set, a first-round RT-PCR was run on the TCR CDR3. TCRdb called the multiplex PCR reads again in MiXCR, with one record for every CDR3 protein. The table has 700,000 or so distinct CDR3 sequences, 13% to 15% seen once; the top ten hold 12%. The sample originates from a study of T cells in Graves' hyperthyroidism and ophthalmopathy. General study points: Most thyroid clonotypes expanded above 0.001 were also detected in blood.

Ophthalmopathy cases met thresholds of Clinical Activity Score at least 3, NOSPECS grade at least 4 and duration under 3 months. Orbital computed tomography and thyroid ultrasound, together with serum TRAb and thyroxine and clinical symptoms, were used for diagnoses. Fresh 10 ml peripheral blood yielded PBMCs. Source material: blood. The sequence was collected from a woman between 45 and 65 years old with Graves' ophthalmopathy.

DNA of the CDR3: TGTGCCAGCTCACTCACAGACAGGGAAGACACTGAAGCTTTCTTT. This sequence encodes CASSLTDREDTEAFF. The J gene is TRBJ1-1, the V gene TRBV18; 7 bases map to TRBD1. This CDR3 has 15 residues. Per the germline V gene, CDR1 is KGHSH and CDR2 is LQKENI. After removal of 4 bases from V and 3 bases from J, the junction contained 8 bases not matched to a gene.